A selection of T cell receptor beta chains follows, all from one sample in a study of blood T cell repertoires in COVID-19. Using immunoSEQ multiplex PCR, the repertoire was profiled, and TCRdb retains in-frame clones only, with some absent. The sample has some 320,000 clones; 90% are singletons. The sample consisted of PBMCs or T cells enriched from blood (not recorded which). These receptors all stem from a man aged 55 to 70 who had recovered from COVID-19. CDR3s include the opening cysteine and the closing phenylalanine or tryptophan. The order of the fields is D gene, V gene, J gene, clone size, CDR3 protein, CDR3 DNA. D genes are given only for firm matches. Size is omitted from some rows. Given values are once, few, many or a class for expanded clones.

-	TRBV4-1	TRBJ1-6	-	CASSQDYEGVVSPLHF	TGCGCCAGCAGCCAAGATTATGAGGGGGTGGTCTCACCCCTCCACTTT
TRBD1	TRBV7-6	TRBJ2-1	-	CASSSTTLGQGRNEQFF	TGTGCCAGCAGCTCGACAACCCTAGGACAGGGTAGGAATGAGCAGTTCTTC
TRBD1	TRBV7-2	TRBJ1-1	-	CASSEDRGQPGSF	TGTGCCAGCAGTGAGGACAGGGGACAACCGGGGAGCTTT
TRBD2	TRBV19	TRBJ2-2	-	CASTRAGGTGELFF	TGTGCCAGTACCCGAGCGGGGGGCACCGGGGAGCTGTTTTTT
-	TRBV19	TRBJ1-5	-	CASRESTRSNQPQHF	TGTGCCAGTAGGGAGTCAACACGAAGCAATCAGCCCCAGCATTTT
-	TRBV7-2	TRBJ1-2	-	CASSSSTGSLSYTF	TGTGCCAGCAGCTCTTCGACAGGTTCCCTTTCCTACACCTTC
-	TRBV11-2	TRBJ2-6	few	CASSSNRGGSGANVLTF	TGTGCCAGCAGCTCCAACAGGGGGGGCTCTGGGGCCAACGTCCTGACTTTC
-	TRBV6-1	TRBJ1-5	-	CASSDRYQPQHF	TGTGCCAGCAGCGACAGATATCAGCCCCAGCATTTT
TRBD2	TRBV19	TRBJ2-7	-	CASRGLADSYEQYF	TGTGCCAGTAGAGGACTAGCGGACTCCTACGAGCAGTACTTC
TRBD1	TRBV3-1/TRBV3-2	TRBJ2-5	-	CASSRGQGETQYF	TGTGCCAGCAGTCGGGGACAGGGTGAGACCCAGTACTTC